The 30 T cell receptor beta chains presented below share a single source sample, sequenced in a study of T-cell reconstitution after alpha-beta-depleted transplantation in children. Library preparation (for TCRbeta) was performed with unique molecular identifiers. TCRdb reprocessed the PCR reads with MiXCR, giving one entry per CDR3 protein. The table includes fewer than 550,000 distinct CDR3 sequences, 15% to 20% detected once. The sample in question was PBMCs, mostly from graft donor cells, obtained 360 days after TCRalphabeta/CD19-depleted stem cell transplant. These receptors were obtained from a boy in the first two years of life who had a stem cell transplant for Wiskott-Aldrich syndrome, so the T cells may come from the graft donor.

The V and J genes are TRBV7-9 and TRBJ1-1, with a possible D match to TRBD1 (6 bases). The CDR3 spans 14 residues. V lost 3 bases and J lost 5, with 13 bases in between. Germline loops: CDR1 SEHNR, CDR2 FQNEAQ (reference sequence). CDR3 sequence reads: CASSFARGRTEAFF. CDR3 DNA sequence: TGTGCCAGCAGCTTCGCCAGGGGAAGGACTGAAGCTTTCTTT.

The V and J genes are TRBV4-1 and TRBJ2-3; the match to TRBD2 covers 7 bases. With V trimmed by 3 bases and J by 1 base, 10 bases remained unmatched. Germline-derived CDR1 and CDR2 are MGHRA and YSYEKL. There are 17 residues in the CDR3. The CDR3 protein is CASSHAVLARGTDTQYF. The DNA of the CDR3 is TGCGCCAGCAGCCACGCCGTACTAGCGAGAGGCACAGATACGCAGTATTTT.

In nucleotides, the CDR3 is TGCAGCGTTGTGACAGGGGGGTCAGTAAAAAACATTCAGTACTTC. Its translation is CSVVTGGSVKNIQYF. This chain connects TRBV29-1 to TRBJ2-4, with 9 bases fitting TRBD1. There are 15 residues in the CDR3. The germline V gene encodes CDR1 SQVTM and CDR2 ANQGSEA. With 4 bases clipped from V and 4 bases from J, the junction kept 8 bases outside the gene matches.

Many counts were recorded for this clonotype. The J gene is TRBJ2-1, the V gene TRBV6-5; no definite D call. The CDR3 covers 15 residues. V dropped 2 bases and J dropped 4 bases, with 12 bases sitting between them. The V gene's germline CDR1 is MNHEY and CDR2 SVGAGI. CDR3: CASSYEAAGYNEQFF. The DNA of the CDR3 is TGTGCCAGCAGTTACGAGGCAGCCGGATACAATGAGCAGTTCTTC.

The chain combines TRBV6-2 or TRBV6-3 with TRBJ2-7; 8 bases align to TRBD2. The V and J ends lost 5 bases and 4 bases, in that order; junction bases with no gene match: 10. The CDR3 is 15 residues long. From germline, CDR1 is MNHEY and CDR2 SVGEGT. The CDR3 bases are TGTGCCAGCAGTCGACCCGGGACTAGGGGTTACGAGCAGTACTTC. Residues: CASSRPGTRGYEQYF.

The chain combines TRBV7-9 with TRBJ2-1; the D is unclear. This CDR3 contains 16 residues. Per germline, CDR1 SEHNR and CDR2 FQNEAQ (reference sequence). V was trimmed by 2 bases and J by 1 base, leaving 12 bases between them. The CDR3 is CASSLPRWVSYNEQFF. CDR3 nucleotide sequence: TGTGCCAGCAGCTTACCCCGATGGGTTTCCTACAATGAGCAGTTCTTC. The complete variable domain, with remaining parts taken from reference TRBV7-9 and TRBJ2-1, reads DTGVSQNPRHKITKRGQNVTFRCDPISEHNRLYWYRQTLGQGPEFLTYFQNEAQLEKSRLLSDRFSAERPKGSFSTLEIQRTEQGDSAMYLCASSLPRWVSYNEQFFGPGTRLTVL.

The chain recombines TRBV10-3 with TRBJ2-5, with unresolved D. The V and J ends lost 2 bases and 5 bases respectively, with 15 bases between them. CDR3 size: 15 residues. Germline values: CDR1 ENHRY, CDR2 SYGVKD. The CDR3 nucleotides read TGTGCCATCAGTGAGGCAGGTTGGCTTTCGGAGACCCAGTACTTC. Amino acids: CAISEAGWLSETQYF.

At least ten counts were recorded for this clonotype. The genes are TRBV7-9 and TRBJ2-3; D is perhaps TRBD2 (7 bases). The CDR3 is made up of 15 amino acids. Germline V gives CDR1 SEHNR, CDR2 FQNEAQ (reference sequence). V was clipped by 5 bases and J by 2 bases, with 14 bases between them. The CDR3 sequence: CASSPRRGHTDTQYF. The CDR3 DNA follows: TGTGCCAGCAGCCCCAGGCGGGGGCACACAGATACGCAGTATTTT.

In its sample, this clonotype was seen a few times. The chain carries TRBV10-3 and TRBJ2-7; TRBD2 is a possible D gene (6 bases). Between the trimmed V and J ends, which lost 6 bases and 1 base, there was a span of 10 bases. The CDR3 has 13 residues. The germline gives CDR1 ENHRY, CDR2 SYGVKD. The CDR3 loop reads CAIRRESSYEQYF. The CDR3 nucleotides are TGTGCCATCAGACGGGAGAGTTCCTACGAGCAGTACTTC.

The chain uses TRBV6-5 and TRBJ2-5, with TRBD2 matching 10 bases. CDR1 is MNHEY and CDR2 is SVGAGI in the germline V gene. J was trimmed by 5 bases and V by 4 bases; bases with no gene match: 1. The CDR3 extends over 13 amino acids. CDR3 nucleotide sequence: TGTGCCAGCAGTTGGGGACTAGCGGAGACCCAGTACTTC. Amino acid sequence: CASSWGLAETQYF.

This clonotype was observed a few times. The chain has TRBV12-3 or TRBV12-4 and TRBJ1-4; D perhaps matches TRBD1 (5 bases). The V end lost 2 bases, the J end lost 8 bases, and 15 bases lay between the germline ends. This CDR3 is built from 15 residues. The chain's CDR3 is CASSLRTPHGEKLFF. CDR3 nucleotides: TGTGCCAGCAGTTTAAGGACACCTCATGGGGAAAAACTGTTTTTT.

This clonotype was seen repeatedly, ten times or more. The CDR3 nucleotides read TGTGCCAGCAGCTTGTTGGAATCCGGCAACATTCAGTACTTC. Translated, it gives CASSLLESGNIQYF. V and J are TRBV5-6 and TRBJ2-4; the D is unclear. The germline V gene has CDR1 SGHDT and CDR2 YYEEEE. V was clipped by 1 base and J by 7 bases, with 12 bases between them. This CDR3 comprises 14 residues.

This clonotype was seen a few times. The chain carries TRBV20-1 and TRBJ2-6; 7 bases agree with TRBD1. The germline V gene encodes CDR1 DFQATT and CDR2 SNEGSKA (reference sequence). The V and J ends lost 2 bases and 0 bases, in that order; junction bases with no gene match: 4. The CDR3 consists of 16 residues. CDR3 in amino acids: CSARNRGGSGANVLTF. CDR3 nucleotides: TGCAGTGCTAGAAACAGGGGCGGCTCTGGGGCCAACGTCCTGACTTTC.

The gene calls are TRBV6-1 and TRBJ2-7; tentative D call: TRBD2 (5 bases). Trimming stripped 0 bases from V and 3 bases from J, with 9 bases between. The CDR3 is made up of 14 amino acids. Germline CDR1 is MNHNS and CDR2 is SASEGT. The CDR3 sequence: CASSEAGAVYEQYF. DNA of the CDR3: TGTGCCAGCAGTGAAGCGGGAGCGGTCTACGAGCAGTACTTC.

This clonotype has just a few counts. The chain employs TRBV3-1 and TRBJ2-5; 14 bases are shared with TRBD2. The V and J ends lost 1 base and 5 bases, in that order; junction bases with no gene match: 9. The CDR3 covers 18 residues. Germline V CDR1 and CDR2: LGHDT, YNNKEL (reference sequence). The CDR3 loop reads CASSQAPRLAGGPETQYF. The CDR3 DNA sequence: TGTGCCAGCAGCCAAGCTCCCCGACTAGCGGGAGGGCCGGAGACCCAGTACTTC.

This clonotype has just a few counts. V gene TRBV29-1 combines with J gene TRBJ2-7; D might be TRBD1 (6 bases). From germline, CDR1 is SQVTM and CDR2 ANQGSEA. The V gene lost 4 bases and the J gene lost 2 bases, with 12 bases spanning the gap. There are 13 residues in the CDR3. For the CDR3, the DNA is TGCAGCGTTGTCGGCAGGGGAACCTACGAGCAGTACTTC. Residues: CSVVGRGTYEQYF.

The rearrangement links TRBV29-1 to TRBJ1-2, with D possibly being TRBD1 (5 bases). CDR1 is SQVTM and CDR2 is ANQGSEA in the germline V gene. This CDR3 is 13 amino acids long. V dropped 6 bases and J dropped 7 bases, with 18 bases sitting between them. The chain's CDR3 is CSVAAGPGSGYTF. In nucleotides, the CDR3 is TGCAGCGTCGCGGCGGGACCAGGGAGTGGCTACACCTTC.

This clonotype was observed a handful of times. The CDR3 DNA is TGTGCCTGGAGGAGCCGAACCGGGACTGTTTCCTACGAGCAGTACTTC. Translation gives CAWRSRTGTVSYEQYF. The chain recombines TRBV30 with TRBJ2-7; D possibly corresponds to TRBD2 (6 bases). The ends were cut back, 3 bases at V and 1 base at J, with 19 bases in the middle. Germline assignment: CDR1 GTSNPN and CDR2 SVGIG (reference sequence). This CDR3 is built from 16 residues.

This clonotype was seen repeatedly, ten times or more. This chain connects TRBV20-1 to TRBJ2-3; the D gene is possibly TRBD1 (6 bases). The germline gives CDR1 DFQATT, CDR2 SNEGSKA (reference sequence). CDR3 length: 14 amino acids. The V and J ends lost 1 base and 5 bases respectively, with 13 bases between them. The CDR3 region has the DNA TGCAGTGCTAGAGCCGGGACAACCGGAGATACGCAGTATTTT. Amino acids: CSARAGTTGDTQYF.

The gene calls are TRBV10-3 and TRBJ1-6; weak D call: TRBD1 (5 bases). V lost 10 bases, J lost 0 bases, and 25 bases lay in between. This CDR3 has 19 residues. The germline V gene has CDR1 ENHRY and CDR2 SYGVKD. In DNA, the CDR3 is TGTGCCACAACCCCGACAGCCCCTGGCCAAAGCTCCTATAATTCACCCCTCCACTTT. Protein product: CATTPTAPGQSSYNSPLHF.

The table lists this clonotype with a few counts. The chain has TRBV2 and TRBJ2-1, with D hard to call. The CDR3 runs to 15 residues. V was clipped by 7 bases and J by 7 bases, with 20 bases between them. Germline-derived CDR1 and CDR2 are SNHLY and FYNNEI. The CDR3 DNA reads as TGTGCCAGCACCGACGTAGTCAGTAGGCGAAATGAGCAGTTCTTC. Translating it yields CASTDVVSRRNEQFF.

The V gene is TRBV7-6, the J gene TRBJ2-7; the match to TRBD2 covers 9 bases. V lost 4 bases and J lost 6; bases outside the gene matches: 13. This CDR3 spans 16 amino acids. Germline lookup yields CDR1 SGHVS and CDR2 FNYEAQ. In DNA, the CDR3 is TGTGCCAGCAGCTACCTACTAGCGGGTGGGGGGGGCGAGCAGTACTTC. Protein: CASSYLLAGGGGEQYF.

The gene calls are TRBV20-1 and TRBJ2-5; weak D call: TRBD1 (8 bases). CDR1 DFQATT and CDR2 SNEGSKA come from the germline V gene (reference sequence). Trimming left V 4 bases short and J 4 bases short, with 16 bases between. The CDR3 is 14 residues long. For the CDR3, the DNA is TGCAGTGCTAAATTAACAGGGGGGGGAGAGACCCAGTACTTC. Translated, it gives CSAKLTGGGETQYF.

The rearrangement links TRBV5-1 to TRBJ2-2, with no clear D. V was cut by 4 bases and J by 3 bases, with 7 bases left in between. This CDR3 spans 13 amino acids. The germline gives CDR1 SGHRS, CDR2 YFSETQ. DNA for the CDR3: TGCGCCAGCAGCGTAGGGTACACCGGGGAGCTGTTTTTT. This codes for CASSVGYTGELFF.

This clonotype was recorded many times. The V and J genes are TRBV7-2 and TRBJ2-7; D is possibly TRBD1 (6 bases). The CDR3 consists of 16 residues. Germline loops: CDR1 SGHTA, CDR2 FQGNSA. The V gene lost 1 base and the J gene lost 1 base, with 14 bases spanning the gap. Written as DNA, the CDR3 is TGTGCCAGCAGCTTAGGTACCGGGACAATTTCCTACGAGCAGTACTTC. It codes for CASSLGTGTISYEQYF.

The rearrangement joins TRBV24-1 to TRBJ2-1; 10 bases are shared with TRBD2. V shed 3 bases and J 9 bases; nucleotides not matched to a gene: 10. The CDR3 is 16 amino acids. Germline V lookup: CDR1 KGHDR, CDR2 SFDVKD. The CDR3 loop reads CATSDPSGSTTSEQFF. Here the CDR3 DNA reads TGTGCCACCAGTGATCCTAGCGGGAGTACCACCAGTGAGCAGTTCTTC.

This clonotype showed up just a few times. J is TRBJ2-5 and V is TRBV5-1, with a tentative D call TRBD2 (5 bases). This CDR3 has 15 amino acids. Looked up from germline, CDR1 is SGHRS and CDR2 is YFSETQ. V was trimmed by 0 bases and J by 2 bases, leaving 11 bases between them. The CDR3 coding sequence is TGCGCCAGCAGCTTGGGAAGCGGAAAACAAGAGACCCAGTACTTC. Its protein is CASSLGSGKQETQYF.

This clonotype was detected only a few times. The chain is built from TRBV6-5 and TRBJ1-4, with D uncertain. The CDR3 sequence is 13 residues long. V was shortened by 0 bases and J by 7 bases, with 6 bases between the two germline ends. Germline V gene data show CDR1 as MNHEY and CDR2 as SVGAGI. CDR3 loop: CASSYSQIEKLFF. The CDR3 DNA follows: TGTGCCAGCAGTTACTCACAGATTGAAAAACTGTTTTTT.

This clonotype was seen more than once but under ten times. This chain links TRBV29-1 with TRBJ2-5, with D perhaps matching TRBD2 (6 bases). The CDR3 totals 13 residues. Deletions cut 4 bases from V and 5 bases from J, with 14 bases between. Germline V gives CDR1 SQVTM, CDR2 ANQGSEA. The CDR3: CSVGLGGVETQYF. The DNA of the CDR3 is TGCAGCGTTGGACTAGGAGGGGTGGAGACCCAGTACTTC.

This clonotype came up a few times. This rearrangement joins TRBV7-9 to TRBJ1-1; D gene uncertain. The CDR3 loop spans 16 amino acids. Deletions cut 2 bases from V and 6 bases from J, with 19 bases between. The germline gives CDR1 SEHNR, CDR2 FQNEAQ (reference sequence). DNA for the CDR3: TGTGCCAGCAGCTTACCGATAAGTGGGGATACGGCTGAAGCTTTCTTT. The encoded protein is CASSLPISGDTAEAFF.